The 2 T cell receptor beta chains below all came from one sample that was sequenced in a study of T cell responses to AZD1222 COVID-19 vaccine. Only in-frame clones appear in the TCRdb table, and some are missing; sequencing was by immunoSEQ multiplex PCR. The repertoire holds 190,000 or so clones, with 93% as singletons. The sequenced sample was peripheral blood, obtained 28 days after the second AZD1222 dose. Source of these receptors: an adult who received the AZD1222 COVID-19 vaccine.

In the case of this clone: The sample carries other DNA sequences with the same CDR3. The chain employs TRBV7-3 and TRBJ2-7; D possibly corresponds to TRBD2 (5 bases). Germline CDR1 and CDR2: SGHTA and FQGTGA. V gave up 0 bases and J gave up 3 bases, with 15 bases separating them. CDR3 length: 16 residues. CDR3 region: CASSLTSRGAGYEQYF. The CDR3 DNA reads as TGTGCCAGCAGCTTAACGTCCCGGGGAGCTGGCTACGAGCAGTACTTC.

A remark on this clone: Distinct nucleotide sequences in the sample also encode this CDR3. This sequence joins TRBV7-3 and TRBJ1-6; a possible D gene is TRBD1 (6 bases). Germline values: CDR1 SGHTA, CDR2 FQGTGA. Trimming took 2 bases from V and 4 from J, leaving 9 bases between them. This CDR3 is built from 15 residues. As DNA, the CDR3 is TGTGCCAGCAGCTTAGGGGGGCCGTATAATTCACCCCTCCACTTT. Its protein product is CASSLGGPYNSPLHF.